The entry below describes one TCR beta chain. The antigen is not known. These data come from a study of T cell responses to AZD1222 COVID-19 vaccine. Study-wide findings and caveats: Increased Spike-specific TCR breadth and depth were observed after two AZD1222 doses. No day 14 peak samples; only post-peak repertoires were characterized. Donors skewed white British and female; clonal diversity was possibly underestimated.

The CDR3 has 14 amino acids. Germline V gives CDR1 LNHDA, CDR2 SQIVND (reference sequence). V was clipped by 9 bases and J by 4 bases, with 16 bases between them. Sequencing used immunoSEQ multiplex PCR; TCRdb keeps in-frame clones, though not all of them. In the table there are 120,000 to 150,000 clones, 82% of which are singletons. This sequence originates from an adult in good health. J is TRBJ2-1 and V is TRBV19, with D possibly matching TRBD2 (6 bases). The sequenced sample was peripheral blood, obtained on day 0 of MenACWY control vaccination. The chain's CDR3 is CARIGTALYNEQFF. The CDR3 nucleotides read TGTGCCAGGATCGGGACTGCCCTTTACAATGAGCAGTTCTTC. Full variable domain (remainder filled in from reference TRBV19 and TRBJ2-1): DGGITQSPKYLFRKEGQNVTLSCEQNLNHDAMYWYRQDPGQGLRLIYYSQIVNDFQKGDIAEGYSVSREKKESFPLTVTSAQKNPTAFYLCARIGTALYNEQFFGPGTRLTVL.